This entry concerns a single TCR beta chain. The CDR3 runs to 15 residues. Trimming took off 1 base at V and 0 bases at J, with 13 bases between the two ends. From germline, CDR1 is SQVTM and CDR2 ANQGSEA. This record belongs to a study of cytomegalovirus exposure and HLA in healthy donors. The PCR contained 60 Vbeta and 13 Jbeta primers. Assay: immunoSEQ multiplex PCR; the TCRdb copy retains only in-frame clones and omits some. Its clone listing holds some 200,000 clones. Sequences were obtained from PBMCs. The gene calls are TRBV29-1 and TRBJ2-7; D unclear. This TCR was recovered from a young man in good health and CMV-seronegative. The CDR3 DNA reads as TGCAGCGTTGAAGTTATCTCGCAGAACTCCTACGAGCAGTACTTC. This translates into CSVEVISQNSYEQYF.